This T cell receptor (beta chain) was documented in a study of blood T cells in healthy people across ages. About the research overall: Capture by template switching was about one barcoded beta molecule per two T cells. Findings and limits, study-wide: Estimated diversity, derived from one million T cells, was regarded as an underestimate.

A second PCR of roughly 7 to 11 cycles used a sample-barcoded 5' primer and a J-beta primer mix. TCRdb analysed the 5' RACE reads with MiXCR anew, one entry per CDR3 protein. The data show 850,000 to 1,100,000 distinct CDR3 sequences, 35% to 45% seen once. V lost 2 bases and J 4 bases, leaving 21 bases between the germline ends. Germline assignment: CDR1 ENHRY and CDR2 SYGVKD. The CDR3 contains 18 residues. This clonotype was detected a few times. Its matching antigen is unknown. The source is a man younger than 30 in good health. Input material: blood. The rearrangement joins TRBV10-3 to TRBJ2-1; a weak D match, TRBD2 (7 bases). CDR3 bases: TGTGCCATCAGTGAGGCCCCCTCTGTTGGGGGGGCTTACAATGAGCAGTTCTTC. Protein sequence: CAISEAPSVGGAYNEQFF.